The clone carrying this T cell receptor (beta chain) was seen a single time. As yet, its antigen is unknown. The sample belongs to a study of graft-versus-host responses after intestinal transplantation. Study overall: Recipients got multivisceral, liver-intestinal, or isolated intestinal transplants. Anti-thymocyte globulin served as induction for all recipients, who then took tacrolimus and steroids for approximately three years. General study results and limits: Peak circulating GvH clone levels were associated with early post-transplant HvG declines.

Using immunoSEQ multiplex PCR, the repertoire was profiled, and TCRdb retains in-frame clones only, with some absent. The table shows about 84,000 clones, with approximately 90% occurring only once. Deletions cut 1 base from V and 6 bases from J, with 22 bases between. Germline V gene data show CDR1 as SEHNR and CDR2 as FQNEAQ (reference sequence). CDR3 length: 18 residues. The clonotype comes from a human donor who was the organ donor for an intestinal transplant. The sample in question was unstimulated CD4+ T cells sorted from spleen or lymph node cells, obtained before transplant. The chain links TRBV7-9 to TRBJ2-1, with TRBD1 as a possible D gene (5 bases). The CDR3 region has the DNA TGTGCCAGCAGCTTAGAAAGGGGCCGGGCCACGGGCTCCAATGAGCAGTTCTTC. Translating gives CASSLERGRATGSNEQFF.